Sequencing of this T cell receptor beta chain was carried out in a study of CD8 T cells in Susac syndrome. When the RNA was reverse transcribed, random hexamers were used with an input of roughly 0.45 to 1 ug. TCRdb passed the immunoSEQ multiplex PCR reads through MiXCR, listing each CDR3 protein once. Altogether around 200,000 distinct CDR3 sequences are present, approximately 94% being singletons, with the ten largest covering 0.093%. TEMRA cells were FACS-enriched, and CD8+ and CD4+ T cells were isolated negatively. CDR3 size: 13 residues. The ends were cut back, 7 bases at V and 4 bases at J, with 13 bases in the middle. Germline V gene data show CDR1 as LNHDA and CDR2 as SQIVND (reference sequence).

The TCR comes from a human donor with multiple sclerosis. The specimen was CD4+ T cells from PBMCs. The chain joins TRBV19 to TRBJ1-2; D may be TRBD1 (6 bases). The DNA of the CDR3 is TGTGCCAGTACCTCCGACAGGTTCTATGGCTACACCTTC. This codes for CASTSDRFYGYTF.